This TCR beta chain is from a study of breast tumors, draining lymph nodes, adjacent tissues. Whole-study findings and limits: That most tumor T cells come from lymph nodes remained unproven. Tumor repertoires ranked between lymph nodes and nontumor tissue in diversity, with V and J gene preferences.

Samples came from axillary lymph nodes draining the breast cancer. CDR1 and CDR2 (germline): DFQATT, SNEGSKA (reference sequence). V lost 2 bases and J 4 bases, leaving 17 bases between the germline ends. The CDR3 has 15 amino acids. TCRdb itself ran the multiplex PCR reads through MiXCR, one entry per CDR3 protein. This sample has 180,000 or so distinct CDR3 sequences, with about 34% found just once. Points on this clonotype: The antigen is unknown. This could be a read error, since a much larger clone is one nucleotide away.

This chain links TRBV20-1 with TRBJ1-2; a weak D match, TRBD1 (6 bases). The sample was axillary lymph node tissue. The sequence derives from a female donor with breast cancer. Some clones in this sample may be carry-over from other donors' samples. CDR3 residues: CSARSYEGDAYGYTF. The CDR3 coding sequence is TGCAGTGCTAGATCCTATGAGGGGGATGCCTATGGCTACACCTTC.